This is a list of T cell receptor beta chains from one sample in a study of graft-versus-host responses after intestinal transplantation. The protocol was immunoSEQ multiplex PCR, while the TCRdb copy is restricted to in-frame clones and leaves out a portion. Seen here are 85,000 to 100,000 clones, about 93% observed once, and the top ten hold 1.5% to 2.5%. These TCRs' antigens remain unknown. This sample comprised unstimulated CD8+ T cells sorted from spleen or lymph node cells, obtained before intestinal transplant. These TCRs come from a human donor who received an intestinal transplant. Each CDR3 is given with its conserved first and last residue. The order of the fields is D gene, J gene, V gene, clone size, CDR3 DNA, CDR3 protein. A D gene is named only where the DNA matches it firmly. Size is stated for part of the rows, as once, few or many counts, or as a class when the clone is expanded.

-	TRBJ2-7	TRBV10-3	few	TGTGCCATCAGTGAAAGTACAGGTTCTAGCTACGAGCAGTACTTC	CAISESTGSSYEQYF
TRBD1	TRBJ1-3	TRBV4-1	few	TGCGCCAGCAGCCGTCCCACGGACAGGAGCTCTGGAAACACCATATATTTT	CASSRPTDRSSGNTIYF
-	TRBJ2-7	TRBV11-2	-	TGTGCCAGCAGCCAGACCGGGAATTCCTACGAGCAGTACTTC	CASSQTGNSYEQYF
-	TRBJ1-1	TRBV19	-	TGTGCCAGTAGTATAGATCTAACAGTTGAAGCTTTCTTT	CASSIDLTVEAFF
TRBD1	TRBJ2-7	TRBV5-6	-	TGTGCCAGCAGCTCAGGGACAGGGGCGCACTACGAGCAGTACTTC	CASSSGTGAHYEQYF
TRBD1	TRBJ2-7	TRBV19	-	TGTGCCAGTAGTACAGAATGGGACAGGGCCTCCTACGAGCAGTACTTC	CASSTEWDRASYEQYF
TRBD1	TRBJ1-3	TRBV4-3	-	TGCGCCAGCAGCCAAGAGTTCGGACAGGGGGCTGGAAACACCATATATTTT	CASSQEFGQGAGNTIYF
-	TRBJ2-7	TRBV5-1	few	TGCGCCAGCAGCTTGCGGCAGGACTACGAGCAGTACTTC	CASSLRQDYEQYF
TRBD1	TRBJ2-7	TRBV23-1	-	TGCGCCAGCAGTCAATCGTGGACAGGGCCGTGCGAGCAGTACTTC	CASSQSWTGPCEQYF
TRBD1	TRBJ1-4	TRBV7-9	once	TGTGCCAGCAGCTTCGTCACAGGGGCGACTAATGAAAAACTGTTTTTT	CASSFVTGATNEKLFF
-	TRBJ1-1	TRBV30	few	TGTGCCTGGAGTGCACAGGCGAACACTGAAGCTTTCTTT	CAWSAQANTEAFF
-	TRBJ2-3	TRBV28	-	TGTGCCAGCAGTCGGGACACCAAAGAAATAGATACGCAGTATTTT	CASSRDTKEIDTQYF
TRBD2	TRBJ2-7	TRBV9	-	TGTGCCAGCAGCTTAAGCGGGACCTCCTACGAGCAGTACTTC	CASSLSGTSYEQYF
TRBD1	TRBJ2-2	TRBV7-8	-	TGTGCCAGCAGCGTTGACAGGGGGAGTACCGGGGAGCTGTTTTTT	CASSVDRGSTGELFF
TRBD1	TRBJ2-7	TRBV6-5	few	TGTGCCAGCAGCCGAGGACAGGGGTTCTACGAGCAGTACTTC	CASSRGQGFYEQYF
TRBD1	TRBJ1-4	TRBV2	once	TGTGCCAGCAGTGGACAGGGTAATGAAAAACTGTTTTTT	CASSGQGNEKLFF
-	TRBJ1-5	TRBV4-3	once	TGCGCCAGCAGCCAAGATTATAAATTAAATCAGCCCCAGCATTTT	CASSQDYKLNQPQHF
-	TRBJ2-3	TRBV4-3	-	TGCGCCAGCAGCCAGGCCACACCTAGCACAGATACGCAGTATTTT	CASSQATPSTDTQYF
-	TRBJ1-1	TRBV7-8	-	TGTGCCAGCAGCCCATCTGGGGCAGGGGCTGGGACTGAAGCTTTCTTT	CASSPSGAGAGTEAFF
TRBD1	TRBJ2-3	TRBV19	-	TGTGCCAGTAGGCAACCCGACAGGGGGCATGAAGATACGCAGTATTTT	CASRQPDRGHEDTQYF
TRBD1	TRBJ2-5	TRBV29-1	-	TGCAGCGTTGGAACCAACCCCTTGACAGGGCCGGGAGAGACCCAGTACTTC	CSVGTNPLTGPGETQYF
-	TRBJ1-2	TRBV30	-	TGTGCCGGTCCTACAGGGTTTGGCTACACCTTC	CAGPTGFGYTF
TRBD2	TRBJ2-2	TRBV4-3	-	TGCGCCAGCAGCCAAGTTCGGACTAGCGGGGCTAGTGTGGAGCTGTTTTTT	CASSQVRTSGASVELFF
-	TRBJ1-1	TRBV14	once	TGTGCCAGCAGCTTCCAACACTTTAATCTACCGGGGAAACAGGGAACTGAAGCTTTCTTT	CASSFQHFNLPGKQGTEAFF
-	TRBJ2-7	TRBV7-9	-	TGTGCCAGCAGCCGAGCCACAGGGACGACTTACGAGCAGTACTTC	CASSRATGTTYEQYF
-	TRBJ2-7	TRBV5-1	-	TGCGCCAGCAGCTCGCAAGAGCGCGAGCAGTACTTC	CASSSQEREQYF
-	TRBJ2-7	TRBV11-3	-	TGTGCCAGCAGCTCCAGGGACACCTCCTACGAGCAGTACTTC	CASSSRDTSYEQYF
TRBD1	TRBJ2-7	TRBV6-5	-	TGTGCCAGCAGTTTGGACAGGGGGGCCTACGAGCAGTACTTC	CASSLDRGAYEQYF
-	TRBJ1-6	TRBV19	-	TGTGCCAGTACCCTAGGGGGGGGCGCCTCACCCCTCCACTTT	CASTLGGGASPLHF
TRBD2	TRBJ2-1	TRBV9	-	TGTGCCAGCAGCGTAGGACCTAGCGGGGGAAACAATGAGCAGTTCTTC	CASSVGPSGGNNEQFF
TRBD1	TRBJ1-5	TRBV19	-	TGTGCCAGTACCCCTGGGACAGGGCGATTTCAGCCCCAGCATTTT	CASTPGTGRFQPQHF
TRBD2	TRBJ2-3	TRBV5-1	-	TGCGCCAGCAGTCGTGGCGGGGGGGGTTTGGGAGATACGCAGTATTTT	CASSRGGGGLGDTQYF
TRBD1	TRBJ1-6	TRBV7-6	-	TGTGCCAGCAGCCCGGCGGTGACAGGGTTTTCACCCCTCCACTTT	CASSPAVTGFSPLHF